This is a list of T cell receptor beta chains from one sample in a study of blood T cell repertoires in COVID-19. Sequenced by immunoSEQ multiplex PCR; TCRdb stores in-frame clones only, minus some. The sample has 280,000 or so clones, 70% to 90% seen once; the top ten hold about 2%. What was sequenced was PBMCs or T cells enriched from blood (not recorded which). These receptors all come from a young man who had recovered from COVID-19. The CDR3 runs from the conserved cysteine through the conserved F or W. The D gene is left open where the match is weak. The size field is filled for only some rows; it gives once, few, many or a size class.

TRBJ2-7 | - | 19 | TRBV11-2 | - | CASSLLKRSTPGHLYEQYF | TGTGCCAGCAGCTTACTAAAACGCAGTACCCCGGGACACCTCTACGAGCAGTACTTC
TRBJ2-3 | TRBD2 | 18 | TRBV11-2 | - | CASSLDLGLGLSTDTQYF | TGTGCCAGCAGCTTAGATTTGGGACTAGGGTTGAGCACAGATACGCAGTATTTT
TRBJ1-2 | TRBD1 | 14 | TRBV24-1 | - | CATSDPGQGHGYTF | TGTGCCACCAGTGACCCAGGACAGGGCCATGGCTACACCTTC
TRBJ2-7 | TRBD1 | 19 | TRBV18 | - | CASSPSLFVAGTGAYEQYF | TGTGCCAGCTCACCTTCTCTCTTTGTTGCGGGGACAGGTGCCTACGAGCAGTACTTC
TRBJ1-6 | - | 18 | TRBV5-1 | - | CASSLVFREVSYNSPLHF | TGCGCCAGCAGCTTGGTTTTTAGAGAGGTTTCCTATAATTCACCCCTCCACTTT
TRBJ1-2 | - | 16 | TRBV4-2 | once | CASSQDGGASFYGYTF | TGTGCCAGCAGCCAAGACGGGGGGGCTAGCTTCTATGGCTACACCTTC
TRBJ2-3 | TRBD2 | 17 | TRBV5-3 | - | CARSLRLTSGITDTQYF | TGTGCCAGAAGCTTGAGACTTACTAGCGGGATCACAGATACGCAGTATTTT
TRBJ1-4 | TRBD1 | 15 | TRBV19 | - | CASSIGTGGPEKLFF | TGTGCCAGTAGTATTGGGACAGGGGGTCCGGAAAAACTGTTTTTT
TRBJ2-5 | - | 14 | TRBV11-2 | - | CASSSDSLLETQYF | TGTGCCAGCAGCTCAGACAGTCTGTTAGAGACCCAGTACTTC
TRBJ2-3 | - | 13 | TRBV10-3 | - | CAIMSRAGDTQYF | TGTGCCATCATGTCCAGGGCCGGAGATACGCAGTATTTT
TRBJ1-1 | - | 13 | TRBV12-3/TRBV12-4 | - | CASSSPPGQEAFF | TGTGCCAGCAGTTCTCCTCCGGGACAAGAAGCTTTCTTT
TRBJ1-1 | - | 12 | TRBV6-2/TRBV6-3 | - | CASSYYTTEAFF | TGTGCCAGCAGTTACTACACGACTGAAGCTTTCTTT
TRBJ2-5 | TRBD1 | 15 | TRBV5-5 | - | CASSLAGQFQETQYF | TGTGCCAGCAGCTTGGCGGGACAGTTTCAGGAGACCCAGTACTTC
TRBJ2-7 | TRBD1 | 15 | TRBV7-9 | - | CASSPWTGLASEQYF | TGTGCCAGCAGCCCGTGGACAGGGTTGGCGTCCGAGCAGTACTTC
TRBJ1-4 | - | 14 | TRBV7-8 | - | CASSFWGGAEKLFF | TGTGCCAGCAGCTTTTGGGGTGGGGCAGAAAAACTGTTTTTT
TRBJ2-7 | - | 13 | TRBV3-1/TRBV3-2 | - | CASSQTGSYEQYF | TGTGCCAGCAGCCAAACAGGGTCCTACGAGCAGTACTTC
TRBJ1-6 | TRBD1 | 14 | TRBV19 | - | CASTPTGYNSPLHF | TGTGCCAGTACCCCGACAGGGTATAATTCACCCCTCCACTTT
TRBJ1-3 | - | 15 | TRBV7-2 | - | CASSLGRSSGNTIYF | TGTGCCAGCAGCTTAGGACGGAGCTCTGGAAACACCATATATTTT
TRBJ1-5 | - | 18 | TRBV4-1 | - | CASSRVGARGGSNQPQHF | TGCGCCAGCAGCCGCGTAGGGGCGCGGGGTGGGAGCAATCAGCCCCAGCATTTT
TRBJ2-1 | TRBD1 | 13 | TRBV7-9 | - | CASSLQGYNEQFF | TGTGCCAGCAGTTTACAGGGGTACAATGAGCAGTTCTTC
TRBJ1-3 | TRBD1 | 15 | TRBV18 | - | CASSPGQGSGNTIYF | TGTGCCAGCTCACCGGGACAGGGATCTGGAAACACCATATATTTT
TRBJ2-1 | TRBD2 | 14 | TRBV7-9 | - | CALDWSGGANEQFF | TGTGCCCTCGACTGGAGCGGGGGGGCTAATGAGCAGTTCTTC
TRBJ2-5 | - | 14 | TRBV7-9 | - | CASSYDRNQETQYF | TGTGCCAGCAGCTATGACAGGAACCAAGAGACCCAGTACTTC
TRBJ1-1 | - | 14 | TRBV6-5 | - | CASSSHAGDSEAFF | TGTGCCAGCAGTTCCCACGCCGGGGATAGTGAAGCTTTCTTT
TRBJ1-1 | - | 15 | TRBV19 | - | CASRTQAAVGTEAFF | TGTGCCAGTAGGACACAGGCGGCGGTAGGCACTGAAGCTTTCTTT
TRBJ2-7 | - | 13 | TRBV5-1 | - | CASSLMGGYEQYF | TGCGCCAGCAGCTTGATGGGAGGCTACGAGCAGTACTTC
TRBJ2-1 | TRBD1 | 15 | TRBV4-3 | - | CASSQGQGVGNEQFF | TGCGCCAGCAGCCAAGGTCAGGGGGTAGGGAATGAGCAGTTCTTC
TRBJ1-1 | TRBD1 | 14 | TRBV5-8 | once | CASSYRGVRTEAFF | TGTGCCAGCAGCTACAGGGGAGTTCGCACTGAAGCTTTCTTT
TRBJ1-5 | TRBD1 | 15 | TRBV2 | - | CASSGGQGAQQPQHF | TGTGCCAGCAGTGGAGGACAGGGGGCACAACAGCCCCAGCATTTT
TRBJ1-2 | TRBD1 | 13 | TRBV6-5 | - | CASRRTGKGGYTF | TGTGCCAGCAGGAGGACAGGGAAGGGGGGCTACACCTTC
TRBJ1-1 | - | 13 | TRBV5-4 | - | CASSLSGITEAFF | TGTGCCAGCAGCTTATCAGGGATCACTGAAGCTTTCTTT
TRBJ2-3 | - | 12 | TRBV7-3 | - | CASRGDTDTQYF | TGTGCCAGCAGGGGAGACACAGATACGCAGTATTTT
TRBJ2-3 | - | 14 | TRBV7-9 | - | CASRPRSSPDTQYF | TGTGCCTCAAGGCCTAGATCCTCTCCCGATACGCAGTATTTT
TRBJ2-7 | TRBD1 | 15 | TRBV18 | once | CASSPPGGRSYEQYF | TGTGCCAGCTCACCACCAGGGGGCCGTTCCTACGAGCAGTACTTC
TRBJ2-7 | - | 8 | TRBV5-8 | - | CASSFKYF | TGTGCCAGCAGCTTCAAGTACTTC
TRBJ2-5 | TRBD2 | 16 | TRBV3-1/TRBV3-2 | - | CASTQVAGGAGETQYF | TGTGCCAGCACCCAGGTAGCGGGGGGAGCGGGGGAGACCCAGTACTTC
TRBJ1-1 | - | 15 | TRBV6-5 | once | CASSYPGGRRTEAFF | TGTGCCAGCAGTTACCCCGGGGGGCGTCGAACTGAAGCTTTCTTT
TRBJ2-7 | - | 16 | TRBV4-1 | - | CASSQGSGRFSYEQYF | TGCGCCAGCAGCCAGGGAAGCGGGCGCTTCTCCTACGAGCAGTACTTC
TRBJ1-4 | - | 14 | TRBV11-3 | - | CASSLTPQNEKLFF | TGTGCCAGCAGCTTAACCCCCCAGAATGAAAAACTGTTTTTT
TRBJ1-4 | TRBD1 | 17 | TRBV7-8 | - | CASSLARPGQTNEKLFF | TGTGCCAGCAGCTTAGCAAGACCGGGACAGACTAATGAAAAACTGTTTTTT
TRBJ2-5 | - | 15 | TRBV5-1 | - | CASSERPGIQETQYF | TGCGCCAGCAGCGAGAGACCAGGGATACAAGAGACCCAGTACTTC
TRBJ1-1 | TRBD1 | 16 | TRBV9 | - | CASSSGLTGGNTEAFF | TGTGCCAGCAGCTCTGGACTGACAGGGGGGAACACTGAAGCTTTCTTT
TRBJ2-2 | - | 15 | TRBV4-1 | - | CASSQEQGGTGELFF | TGCGCCAGCAGCCAAGAACAGGGGGGGACCGGGGAGCTGTTTTTT
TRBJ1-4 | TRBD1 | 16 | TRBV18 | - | CASSPLGTGFVEKLFF | TGTGCCAGCTCACCTCTAGGGACAGGGTTCGTTGAAAAACTGTTTTTT
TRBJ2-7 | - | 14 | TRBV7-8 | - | CASTVLDRTYEQYF | TGTGCCAGCACCGTATTAGACAGAACCTACGAGCAGTACTTC
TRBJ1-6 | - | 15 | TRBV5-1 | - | CASSLNRQANSPLHF | TGCGCCAGCAGCTTAAATAGACAGGCAAATTCACCCCTCCACTTT
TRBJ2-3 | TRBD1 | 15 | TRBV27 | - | CATGQGAYSTDTQYF | TGTGCCACTGGACAGGGGGCCTATAGCACAGATACGCAGTATTTT
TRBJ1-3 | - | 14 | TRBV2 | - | CASRHSHSGNTIYF | TGTGCCAGCAGACACAGTCACTCTGGAAACACCATATATTTT
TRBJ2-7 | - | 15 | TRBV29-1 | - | CSVEKVRVSGPEQYF | TGCAGCGTTGAAAAAGTAAGGGTTTCAGGGCCCGAGCAGTACTTC
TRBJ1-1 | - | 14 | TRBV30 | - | CAWSVQGRDAEAFF | TGTGCCTGGAGTGTTCAGGGGCGCGACGCTGAAGCTTTCTTT
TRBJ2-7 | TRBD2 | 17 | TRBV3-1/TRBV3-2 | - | CASSQDLSGGDTYEQYF | TGTGCCAGCAGCCAAGATCTGAGCGGGGGGGATACCTACGAGCAGTACTTC
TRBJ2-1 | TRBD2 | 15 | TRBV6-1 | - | CASSEAGRDTDEQFF | TGTGCCAGCAGTGAAGCCGGGAGGGACACGGATGAGCAGTTCTTC
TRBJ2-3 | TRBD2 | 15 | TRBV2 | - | CATPTKRGGADTQYF | TGTGCCACACCAACCAAGCGGGGGGGTGCAGATACGCAGTATTTT
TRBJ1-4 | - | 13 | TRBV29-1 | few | CSAIGQTNEKLFF | TGCAGCGCGATAGGACAGACAAATGAAAAACTGTTTTTT
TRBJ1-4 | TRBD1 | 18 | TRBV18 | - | CASSPPGQGAVTNEKLFF | TGTGCCAGCTCACCACCGGGACAGGGGGCCGTAACTAATGAAAAACTGTTTTTT
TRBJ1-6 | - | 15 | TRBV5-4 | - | CASSLENTNNSPLHF | TGTGCCAGCAGCTTGGAAAACACCAATAATTCACCCCTCCACTTT
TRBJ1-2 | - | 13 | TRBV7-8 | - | CASSPDKNYGYTF | TGTGCCAGCAGCCCGGACAAAAACTATGGCTACACCTTC
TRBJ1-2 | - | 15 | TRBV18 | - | CASSPRAQANYGYTF | TGTGCCAGCTCACCCAGGGCTCAGGCTAACTATGGCTACACCTTC
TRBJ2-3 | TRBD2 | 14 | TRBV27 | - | CASSRTSHTDTQYF | TGTGCCAGCAGCCGGACTAGTCACACAGATACGCAGTATTTT